Following are 18 T cell receptor beta chains from one sample sequenced in a study of CD8 T cells in ankylosing spondylitis. TCRdb reanalysed the 5' RACE reads using MiXCR and keeps one entry per CDR3 protein. The sample includes 39,000 or so distinct CDR3 sequences, 10% to 13% of them seen just once. The sample comprised blood, either unsorted or a sorted T cell fraction (not recorded which). The source is a male donor with ankylosing spondylitis or in good health (not recorded which).

The chain combines TRBV2 with TRBJ2-7, with a possible D match to TRBD1 (5 bases). With 11 bases removed from V and 5 bases from J, the gap between germline ends came to 16 bases. In germline, CDR1 is SNHLY, CDR2 FYNNEI. CDR3 length equals 12 residues. The CDR3 protein is CAGAQVVHEQYF. The CDR3 nucleotides are TGTGCCGGCGCACAGGTAGTCCACGAGCAGTACTTC.

This clonotype was picked up many times. The genes are TRBV5-1 and TRBJ2-7; 9 positions agree with TRBD2. CDR1 and CDR2 from the germline V gene are SGHRS and YFSETQ. The ends lost 3 bases at V and 6 bases at J; junction bases unmatched: 13. CDR3 size: 16 residues. CDR3 sequence: CASSSGYSGSQGEQYF. CDR3 DNA sequence: TGCGCCAGCAGCTCGGGGTATAGCGGGAGTCAGGGCGAGCAGTACTTC.

The sample holds many counts of this clonotype. CDR3 amino acids: CASTLEGISGNTIYF. The CDR3 DNA reads as TGCGCCAGCACTCTGGAAGGTATCTCTGGAAACACCATATATTTT. This chain connects TRBV5-1 to TRBJ1-3; D is uncertain. The CDR3 consists of 15 residues. V was pared by 6 bases and J by 0 bases, with 13 bases between. Per germline, CDR1 SGHRS and CDR2 YFSETQ.

This clonotype was seen repeatedly, ten times or more. This rearrangement joins TRBV14 to TRBJ2-2; no definite D call. From germline, CDR1 is SGHDN and CDR2 FVKESK. With 8 bases removed from V and 1 base from J, the gap between germline ends came to 8 bases. CDR3 length: 13 residues. CDR3 in amino acids: CASETLNTGELFF. Here the CDR3 DNA reads TGTGCCAGCGAAACATTGAACACCGGGGAGCTGTTTTTT.

This clonotype was seen a few times. The V call is TRBV7-2, the J call TRBJ2-7; D unclear. CDR1 is SGHTA, CDR2 FQGNSA, per germline. The CDR3 extends over 12 amino acids. The V gene lost 0 bases and the J gene lost 7 bases, with 7 bases spanning the gap. CDR3 nucleotides: TGTGCCAGCAGCTTAGCGAACCGGGAGCAGTACTTC. Translated, it gives CASSLANREQYF.

V is TRBV20-1 and J is TRBJ2-5; D perhaps matches TRBD2 (5 bases). The CDR3 length is 13 residues. Looked up from germline, CDR1 is DFQATT and CDR2 is SNEGSKA (reference sequence). V was pared by 0 bases and J by 5 bases, with 10 bases between. DNA for the CDR3: TGCAGTGCTAGAGATCGGGGTTGGGAGACCCAGTACTTC. Amino acid sequence: CSARDRGWETQYF.

The table lists this clonotype with many counts. The chain couples TRBV2 to TRBJ1-4; D call uncertain. The V end lost 4 bases, the J end lost 7 bases, and 13 bases lay between the germline ends. The CDR3 is 14 amino acids. Germline V CDR1 and CDR2: SNHLY, FYNNEI. The CDR3 DNA sequence: TGTGCCAGCAGTGCACAGCCTCAAAGTGAAAAACTGTTTTTT. Protein: CASSAQPQSEKLFF. The full variable domain, rest sourced from reference TRBV2 and TRBJ1-4, is EPEVTQTPSHQVTQMGQEVILRCVPISNHLYFYWYRQILGQKVEFLVSFYNNEISEKSEIFDDQFSVERPDGSNFTLKIRSTKLEDSAMYFCASSAQPQSEKLFFGSGTQLSVL.

This clonotype was observed at least ten times. This chain connects TRBV19 to TRBJ1-3; D gene uncertain. CDR1 and CDR2 from the germline V gene are LNHDA and SQIVND (reference sequence). Trimming took 5 bases from V and 0 from J, leaving 14 bases between them. This CDR3 comprises 16 residues. CDR3 sequence (DNA): TGTGCCAGTAGTTCGATGGCAGGCTTCTCTGGAAACACCATATATTTT. Encoded protein: CASSSMAGFSGNTIYF.

This clonotype was recorded at least ten times. The CDR3, as DNA: TGTGCCAGCAGCACGGGACTCGTCACCGGGGAGCTGTTTTTT. The encoded protein is CASSTGLVTGELFF. The chain couples TRBV7-8 to TRBJ2-2; maybe TRBD2 (6 bases). This CDR3 spans 14 amino acids. The ends were cut back, 5 bases at V and 4 bases at J, with 11 bases in the middle. The germline V gene has CDR1 SGHVS and CDR2 FQNEAQ.

This clonotype has ten or more counts. The chain links TRBV4-1 to TRBJ1-4; D uncertain. From germline, CDR1 is MGHRA and CDR2 YSYEKL. Trimming shortened V by 1 base and J by 4 bases, and 10 bases separated the two germline ends. This CDR3 comprises 15 residues. The CDR3 loop is CASSQGGLLNEKLFF. Here the CDR3 DNA reads TGCGCCAGCAGCCAAGGAGGGCTGCTTAATGAAAAACTGTTTTTT.

This clonotype has ten or more counts. This rearrangement joins TRBV5-1 to TRBJ2-3, with 7 bases identical to TRBD2. Germline trimming cut 6 bases from V and 2 bases from J; bases unmatched to any gene: 9. CDR1 and CDR2 (germline): SGHRS, YFSETQ. This CDR3 comprises 15 residues. CDR3 coding DNA: TGCGCCAGCACTAGCGGCACGTCGACCACAGATACGCAGTATTTT. It translates to CASTSGTSTTDTQYF. The entire variable domain, with the rest obtained from reference TRBV5-1 and TRBJ2-3, is as follows: KAGVTQTPRYLIKTRGQQVTLSCSPISGHRSVSWYQQTPGQGLQFLFEYFSETQRNKGNFPGRFSGRQFSNSRSEMNVSTLELGDSALYLCASTSGTSTTDTQYFGPGTRLTVL.

Only a few counts were recorded for this clonotype. The CDR3 nucleotides are TGTGCCAGCAGCCCAGGGAGGACTAGCGGGAGAGGTGTCATCTACGAGCAGTACTTC. Encoded protein: CASSPGRTSGRGVIYEQYF. The V and J genes are TRBV3-1 and TRBJ2-7, with 13 bases matching TRBD2. Germline trimming cut 4 bases from V and 3 bases from J; bases unmatched to any gene: 15. CDR3 length: 19 residues. Germline assignment: CDR1 LGHDT and CDR2 YNNKEL (reference sequence).

Of note for this clonotype: Sequence at one end of the junction differs from germline and may be a read error. The chain joins TRBV4-2 to TRBJ2-4; TRBD1 agrees at 7 bases. This CDR3 comprises 18 residues. Germline-derived CDR1 and CDR2 are LGHNA and YNFKEQ. DNA of the CDR3: TGTGCCAGCAGCCCCGGTTGGGCGACAGGGTTTGCCAAAGACATTCAGTACTTC. This encodes CASSPGWATGFAKDIQYF.

This clonotype occurred many times. V is TRBV18 and J is TRBJ2-5; maybe TRBD1 (6 bases). Trimming took off 3 bases at V and 3 bases at J, with 11 bases between the two ends. The CDR3 totals 14 residues. CDR1 and CDR2 from the germline V gene are KGHSH and LQKENI. As DNA, the CDR3 is TGTGCCAGCTCACCTAAAGGGACAAAAGAGACCCAGTACTTC. Translated, it gives CASSPKGTKETQYF. The full variable domain, rest sourced from reference TRBV18 and TRBJ2-5, is NAGVMQNPRHLVRRRGQEARLRCSPMKGHSHVYWYRQLPEEGLKFMVYLQKENIIDESGMPKERFSAEFPKEGPSILRIQQVVRGDSAAYFCASSPKGTKETQYFGPGTRLLVL.

This clonotype was seen repeatedly, ten times or more. The chain has TRBV5-1 and TRBJ2-1; TRBD1 might be the D (5 bases). The V gene's germline CDR1 is SGHRS and CDR2 YFSETQ. This CDR3 comprises 14 residues. V was pared by 0 bases and J by 9 bases, with 13 bases between. DNA for the CDR3: TGCGCCAGCAGCTTGGGGGGCACGGTTGGTGAGCAGTTCTTC. Encoded protein: CASSLGGTVGEQFF.

This clonotype has at least ten counts. V usage is TRBV5-1 and J usage is TRBJ2-2; unclear D gene. CDR1 and CDR2 from the germline V gene are SGHRS and YFSETQ. The ends were cut back, 0 bases at V and 2 bases at J, with 8 bases in the middle. CDR3 length: 15 amino acids. CDR3 nucleotide sequence: TGCGCCAGCAGCTTGGAACAGACCAACACCGGGGAGCTGTTTTTT. Encoded protein: CASSLEQTNTGELFF.

J is TRBJ1-5 and V is TRBV9, with a possible D match to TRBD1 (5 bases). V lost 2 bases and J 1 base, leaving 10 bases between the germline ends. This CDR3 has 15 amino acids. Germline V CDR1 and CDR2: SGDLS, YYNGEE. The CDR3 region has the DNA TGTGCCAGCAGCGTTTCAGGGATCAGCAATCAGCCCCAGCATTTT. It translates to CASSVSGISNQPQHF.

This clonotype was seen repeatedly, ten times or more. The CDR3: CASSLVDRTDTQYF. The CDR3 DNA sequence: TGTGCCAGCAGCTTGGTGGACCGCACAGATACGCAGTATTTT. This chain joins TRBV5-6 and TRBJ2-3; D gene uncertain. CDR1 and CDR2 from the germline V gene are SGHDT and YYEEEE. V shed 0 bases and J shed 1 base, with 6 bases lying between them. This CDR3 has 14 amino acids.